The present entry profiles one T cell receptor beta chain with its context. It lacks a known antigen. Per-nucleotide qualities are absent, and no much larger clonotype sits a single base away. The time point label here, explained by the study, means: baseline before first vaccination. Vaccinee samples were obtained from the UK trials COV001 and COV002, which included a single-blind randomized controlled phase 2/3 trial of AZD1222 (ChAdOx1 nCoV-19) in healthy adults. For TCRbeta chain sequencing, PBMC samples from trial participants were taken at day 0 and at day 28 after the second dose. The CDR3 numbers 16 residues from cysteine through phenylalanine. Here the CDR3 DNA is all that survives: 48 bases in frame from base 1. From the germline V gene (reference sequence), CDR1 is MNHNY and CDR2 is SVGAGI. V trim: 6 bases; J trim: 3 bases; unmatched bases: 10. These data belong to a study of T cell responses to AZD1222 COVID-19 vaccine (dated by TCRdb to 2020 to 2022). About the full investigation: AZD1222 recipients given second doses at about 4 weeks or at about 12 weeks were pooled, since spike-specific TCR depth and breadth were not found to differ between the two schedules. TCR sequencing covered fewer than 250 trial participants: roughly 200 given two doses of AZD1222 and 26 given two doses of MenACWY control vaccine. Trial participants were enrolled by age into 18-55, 56-69 and 70-plus year subgroups, with roughly 150, 30 and 60 TCR-sequenced participants respectively.

The CDR3 regions of human TCRbeta chains were subjected to immunosequencing. In the original analysis: TCRs in the repertoires were compared against a reference library of SARS-CoV-2-specific TCRs that had been generated with the MIRA antigen-specificity platform. Breadth meant the fraction of unique TCRs that were SARS-CoV-2-associated, whereas depth meant the fraction of total T cells that were SARS-CoV-2-associated. Using the MIRA data, every spike-specific TCR was mapped to the spike region that the TCR reacted to and assigned to either a CD4 or a CD8 class. Log10-transformed breadth and depth values were compared by one-way ANOVA with Sidak's multiple comparisons tests. TCRdb took this table from immuneACCESS and kept in-frame rearrangements with V and J called. Such tables lack part of the clones; where checked against another copy, unresolved V genes explain under half of the gap, and the rest is unexplained. The DNA gave D and trimming, while V, J and clone size come from that table. The sample table holds 100,000 to 150,000 clones, of which around nine tenths were seen once. The ten largest clones represent roughly 6% of the sample.

Results the study describes overall, beyond this receptor: Reportedly, almost half of the unique spike-specific TCRs recognized epitopes lying outside the regions that are mutated in the B.1.351 and B.1.1.7 variants. The whole spike protein was spanned by vaccine-associated CD4 TCRs, and dominant responses were seen in regions 160-218 and 743-854. Participants were mostly white British and included more females than males, and it was suggested by the authors that clonal diversity may have been underestimated. Conclusions about previously exposed vaccinees are limited because only a handful of AZD1222 recipients were SARS-CoV-2 seropositive at baseline. After two AZD1222 doses, spike-specific TCR breadth and depth were significantly higher than at day 0 and than in MenACWY recipients. Because no day 14 peak-response samples were available, repertoires were characterized only after the peak T cell response. In the small 56-69-year group, the increase in depth fell short of significance, most likely because of low power.

This sequence was found in an adult in good health. Material: peripheral blood, obtained on day 0 of AZD1222 vaccination. The sequence joins TRBV6-6 to TRBJ1-4; TRBD1 aligns with 7 central bases. The nucleotides read TGTGCCAGCAGGCGACAGGGTACGGGACCTAATGAAAAACTGTTTTTT. The resulting protein is CASRRQGTGPNEKLFF.